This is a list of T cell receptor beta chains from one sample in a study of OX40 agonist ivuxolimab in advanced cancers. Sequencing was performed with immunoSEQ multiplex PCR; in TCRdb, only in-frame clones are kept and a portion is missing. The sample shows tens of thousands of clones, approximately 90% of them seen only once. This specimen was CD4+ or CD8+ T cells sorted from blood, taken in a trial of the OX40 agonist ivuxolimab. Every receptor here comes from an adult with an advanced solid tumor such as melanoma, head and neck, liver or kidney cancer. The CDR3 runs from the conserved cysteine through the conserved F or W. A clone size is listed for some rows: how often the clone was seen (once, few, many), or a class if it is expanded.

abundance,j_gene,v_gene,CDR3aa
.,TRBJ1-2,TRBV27,CASSRGDPRYYGYTF
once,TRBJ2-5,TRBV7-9,CASSPSETQYF
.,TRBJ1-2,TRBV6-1,CASSESPSGYGYTF
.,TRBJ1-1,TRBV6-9,CASSYAGHTEAFF
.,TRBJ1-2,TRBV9,CASSVGGQANYGYTF
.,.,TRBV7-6,CASSSGPSYEQYF
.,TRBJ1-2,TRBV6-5,CASSYADNYGYTF
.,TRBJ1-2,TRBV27,CASSLTGTGGGYTF
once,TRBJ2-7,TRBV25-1,CASSSGYEQYF
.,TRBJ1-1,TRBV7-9,CASSRTAGRDTEAFF
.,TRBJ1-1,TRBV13,CASSKSGTEAFF
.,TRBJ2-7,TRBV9,CASSATGTRAYEQYF
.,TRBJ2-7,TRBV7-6,CASSFDTYEQYF
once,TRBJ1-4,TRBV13,CASSFYSETNEKLFF
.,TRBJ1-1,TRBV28,CASSPRGFGTEAFF
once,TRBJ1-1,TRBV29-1,CSGQRQGSGTEAFF
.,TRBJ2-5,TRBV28,CAGGSIQSPETQYF
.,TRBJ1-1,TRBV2,CASKDSDPEAFF
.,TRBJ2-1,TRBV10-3,CAISVTGGYNEQFF
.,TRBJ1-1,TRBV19,CASSPGTGNTEAFF
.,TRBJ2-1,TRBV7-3,CASSLGNNEQFF
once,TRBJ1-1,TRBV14,CASSGDLGQITEAFF
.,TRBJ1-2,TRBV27,CASSPRPLGGNGYTF
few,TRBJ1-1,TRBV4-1,CASSQEVEGTEAFF
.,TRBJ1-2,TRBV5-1,CASSGTDRGHGYTF
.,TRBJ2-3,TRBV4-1,CASSPGTASTDTQYF
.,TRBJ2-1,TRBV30,CAWGPGTSGSNEQFF
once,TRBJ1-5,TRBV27,CASSLTGNQPQHF
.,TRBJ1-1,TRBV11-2,CASSVTGVNTEAFF
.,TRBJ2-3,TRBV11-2,CASSPLVGLSTDTQYF
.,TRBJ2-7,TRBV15,CATLKPPNEQYF
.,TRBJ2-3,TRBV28,CASSLPGTGTDTQYF
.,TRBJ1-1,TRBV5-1,CASSFEVGGNTEAFF
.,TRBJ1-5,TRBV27,CASSPITGFNQPQHF
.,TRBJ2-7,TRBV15,CATRGSGRVSEQYF
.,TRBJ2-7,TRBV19,CASSITGIAYEQYF
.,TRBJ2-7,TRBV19,CASSPGRGDYEQYF
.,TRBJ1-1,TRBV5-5,CASSLAPEAFF
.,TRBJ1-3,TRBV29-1,CSVEDLRGAGGNTIYF
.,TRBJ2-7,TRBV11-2,CASSFLAGGDEQYF
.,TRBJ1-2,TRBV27,CASSSLASAGLVNYGYTF
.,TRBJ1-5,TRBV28,CASSRGQGYQPQHF
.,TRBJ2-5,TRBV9,CASSVAWGQETQYF
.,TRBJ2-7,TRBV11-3,CASSRRDNSYEQYF
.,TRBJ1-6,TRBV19,CATSYGGSPLHF
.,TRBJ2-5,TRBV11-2,CASSRSRETQYF
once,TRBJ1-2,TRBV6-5,CASTLPGVSYGYTF
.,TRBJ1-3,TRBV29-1,CSVEYSGNTIYF
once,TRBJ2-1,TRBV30,CAWTSEANSYNEQFF
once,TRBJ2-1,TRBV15,CATSRGEYNEQFF
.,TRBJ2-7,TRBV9,CASARERSYEQYF
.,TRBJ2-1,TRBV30,CASADNEQFF
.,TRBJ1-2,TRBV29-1,CSVETPGGYYGYTF
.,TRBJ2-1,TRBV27,CASSLSVYNEQFF
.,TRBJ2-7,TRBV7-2,CASSLGLAVAYEQYF
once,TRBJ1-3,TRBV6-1,CASSSDGVTGNTIYF
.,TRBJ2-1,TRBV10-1,CASSDSYNEQFF
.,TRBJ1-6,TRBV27,CASSFGRYNSPLHF
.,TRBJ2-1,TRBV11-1,CASSLTGTDYNEQFF
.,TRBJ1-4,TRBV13,CASSNTGLANEKLFF